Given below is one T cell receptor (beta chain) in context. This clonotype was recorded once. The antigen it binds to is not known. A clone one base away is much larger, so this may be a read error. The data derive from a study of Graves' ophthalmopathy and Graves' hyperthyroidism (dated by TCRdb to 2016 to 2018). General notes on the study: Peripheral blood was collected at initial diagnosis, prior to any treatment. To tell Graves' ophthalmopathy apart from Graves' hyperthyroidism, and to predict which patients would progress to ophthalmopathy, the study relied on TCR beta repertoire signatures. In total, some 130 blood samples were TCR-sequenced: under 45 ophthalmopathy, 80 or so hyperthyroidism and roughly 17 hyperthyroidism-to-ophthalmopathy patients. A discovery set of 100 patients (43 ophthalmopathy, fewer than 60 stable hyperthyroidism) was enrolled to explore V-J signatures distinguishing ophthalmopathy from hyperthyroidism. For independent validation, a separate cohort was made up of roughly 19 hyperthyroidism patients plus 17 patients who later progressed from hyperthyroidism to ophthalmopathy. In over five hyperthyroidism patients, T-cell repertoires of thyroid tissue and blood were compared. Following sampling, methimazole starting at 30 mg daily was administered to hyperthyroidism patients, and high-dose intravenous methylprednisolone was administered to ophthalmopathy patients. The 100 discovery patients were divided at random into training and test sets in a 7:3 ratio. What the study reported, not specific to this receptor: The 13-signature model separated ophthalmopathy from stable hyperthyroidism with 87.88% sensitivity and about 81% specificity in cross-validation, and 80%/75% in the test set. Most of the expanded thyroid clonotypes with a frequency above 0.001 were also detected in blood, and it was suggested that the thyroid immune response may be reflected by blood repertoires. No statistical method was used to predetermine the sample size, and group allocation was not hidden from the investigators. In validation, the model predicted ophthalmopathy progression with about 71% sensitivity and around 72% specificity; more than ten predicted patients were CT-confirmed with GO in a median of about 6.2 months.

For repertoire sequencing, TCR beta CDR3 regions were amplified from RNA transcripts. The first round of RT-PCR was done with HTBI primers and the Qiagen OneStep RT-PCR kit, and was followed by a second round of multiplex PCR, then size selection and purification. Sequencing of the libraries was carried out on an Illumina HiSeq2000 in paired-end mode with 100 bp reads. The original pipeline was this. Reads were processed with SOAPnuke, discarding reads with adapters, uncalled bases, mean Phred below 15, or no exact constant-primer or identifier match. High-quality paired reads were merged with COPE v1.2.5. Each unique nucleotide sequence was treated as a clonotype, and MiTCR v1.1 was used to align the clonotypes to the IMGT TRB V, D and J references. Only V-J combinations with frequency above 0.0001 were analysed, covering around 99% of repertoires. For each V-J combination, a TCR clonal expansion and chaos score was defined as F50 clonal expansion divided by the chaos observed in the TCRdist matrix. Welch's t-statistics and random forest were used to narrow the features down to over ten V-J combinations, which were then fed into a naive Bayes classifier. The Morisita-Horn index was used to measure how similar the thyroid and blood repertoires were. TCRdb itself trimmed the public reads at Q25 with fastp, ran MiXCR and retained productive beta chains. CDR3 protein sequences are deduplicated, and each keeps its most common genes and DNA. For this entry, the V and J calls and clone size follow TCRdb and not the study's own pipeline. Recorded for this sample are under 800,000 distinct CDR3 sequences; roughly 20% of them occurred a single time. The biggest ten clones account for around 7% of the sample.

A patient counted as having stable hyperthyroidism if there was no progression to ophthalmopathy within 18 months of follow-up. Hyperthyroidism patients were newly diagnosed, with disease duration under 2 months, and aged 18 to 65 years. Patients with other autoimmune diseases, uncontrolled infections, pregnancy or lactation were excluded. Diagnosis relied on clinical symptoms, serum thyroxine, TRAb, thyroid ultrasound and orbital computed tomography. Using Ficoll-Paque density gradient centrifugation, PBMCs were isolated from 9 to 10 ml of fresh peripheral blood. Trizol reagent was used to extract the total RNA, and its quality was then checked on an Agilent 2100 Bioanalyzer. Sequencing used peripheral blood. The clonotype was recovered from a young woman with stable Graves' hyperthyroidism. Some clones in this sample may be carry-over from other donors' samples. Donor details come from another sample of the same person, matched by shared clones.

The CDR3 sequence is CASSPSTEIRPQQF. The nucleotide sequence is TGTGCCAGCAGCCCAAGTACAGAAATCCGGCCCCAGCAGTTT. The chain employs TRBV7-8 and TRBJ1-5, with the D gene call left open. The CDR3 numbers 14 residues from cysteine through phenylalanine. Just CDR3 DNA is preserved here, 42 bases in frame from base 1. CDR1 and CDR2 were assigned from the germline V gene as SGHVS and FQNEAQ.